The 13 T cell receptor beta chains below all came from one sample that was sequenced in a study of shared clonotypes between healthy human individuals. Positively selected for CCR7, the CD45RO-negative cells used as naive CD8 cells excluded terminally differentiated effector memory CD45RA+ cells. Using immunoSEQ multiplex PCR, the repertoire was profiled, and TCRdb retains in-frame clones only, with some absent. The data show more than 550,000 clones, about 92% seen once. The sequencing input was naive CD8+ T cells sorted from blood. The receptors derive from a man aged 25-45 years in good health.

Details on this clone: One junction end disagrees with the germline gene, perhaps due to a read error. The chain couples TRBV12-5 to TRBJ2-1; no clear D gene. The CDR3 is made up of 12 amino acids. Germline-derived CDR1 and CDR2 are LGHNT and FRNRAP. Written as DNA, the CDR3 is TGTGCTAGTGGAGTCAGTTACATTGAGCAGTTCTTC. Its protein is CASGVSYIEQFF.

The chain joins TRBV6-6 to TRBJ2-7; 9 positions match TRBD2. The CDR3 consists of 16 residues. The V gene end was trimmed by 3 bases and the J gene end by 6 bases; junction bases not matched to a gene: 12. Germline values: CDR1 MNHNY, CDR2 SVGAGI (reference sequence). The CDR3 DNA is TGTGCCAGCAGTTATTACAGTAGCGGGAGCTTTGGCGAGCAGTACTTC. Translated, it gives CASSYYSSGSFGEQYF.

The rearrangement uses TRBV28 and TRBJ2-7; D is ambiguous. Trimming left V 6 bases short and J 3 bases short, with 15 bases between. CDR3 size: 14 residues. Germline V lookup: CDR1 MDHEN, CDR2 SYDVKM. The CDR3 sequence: CASRLRGTYYEQYF. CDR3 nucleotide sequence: TGTGCCAGCAGGTTACGAGGAACCTACTACGAGCAGTACTTC.

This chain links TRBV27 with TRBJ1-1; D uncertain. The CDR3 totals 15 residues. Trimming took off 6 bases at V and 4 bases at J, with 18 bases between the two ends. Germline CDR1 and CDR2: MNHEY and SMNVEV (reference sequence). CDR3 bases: TGTGCCAGCAGGTCTGCTACTGAATGGAGCACTGAAGCTTTCTTT. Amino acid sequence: CASRSATEWSTEAFF.

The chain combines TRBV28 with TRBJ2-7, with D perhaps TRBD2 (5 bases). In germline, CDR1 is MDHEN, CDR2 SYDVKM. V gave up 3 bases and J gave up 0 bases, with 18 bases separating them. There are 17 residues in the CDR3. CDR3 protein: CASSFLQQVGGSYEQYF. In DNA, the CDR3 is TGTGCCAGCAGTTTTTTACAACAAGTCGGAGGCTCCTACGAGCAGTACTTC.

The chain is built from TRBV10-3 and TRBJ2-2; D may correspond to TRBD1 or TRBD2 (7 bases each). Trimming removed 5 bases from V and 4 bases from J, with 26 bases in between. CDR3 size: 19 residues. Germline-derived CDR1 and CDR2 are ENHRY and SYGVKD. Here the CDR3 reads CAISQGVEVAGERTGELFF. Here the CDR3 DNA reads TGTGCCATCAGTCAGGGGGTGGAGGTTGCGGGAGAACGCACCGGGGAGCTGTTTTTT.

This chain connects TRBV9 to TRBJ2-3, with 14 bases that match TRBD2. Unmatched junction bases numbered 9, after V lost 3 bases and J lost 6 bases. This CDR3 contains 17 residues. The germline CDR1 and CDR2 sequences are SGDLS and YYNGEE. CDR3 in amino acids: CASSASGTSGRRDTQYF. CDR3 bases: TGTGCCAGCAGCGCCTCCGGGACTAGCGGGAGACGGGATACGCAGTATTTT.

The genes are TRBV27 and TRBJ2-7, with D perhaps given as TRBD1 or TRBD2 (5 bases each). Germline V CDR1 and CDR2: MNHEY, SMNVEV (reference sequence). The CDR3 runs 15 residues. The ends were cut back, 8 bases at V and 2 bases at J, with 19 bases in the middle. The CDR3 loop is CASGHPERGPYEQYF. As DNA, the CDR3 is TGTGCCAGCGGACATCCGGAACGGGGACCCTACGAGCAGTACTTC.

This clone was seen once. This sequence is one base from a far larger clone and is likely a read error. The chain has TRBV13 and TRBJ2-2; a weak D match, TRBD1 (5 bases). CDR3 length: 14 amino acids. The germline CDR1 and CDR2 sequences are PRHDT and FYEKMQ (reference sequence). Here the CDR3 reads CASNLGQGFGELFF. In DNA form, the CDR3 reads TGTGCCAGCAACTTAGGCCAGGGCTTCGGGGAGCTGTTTTTT.

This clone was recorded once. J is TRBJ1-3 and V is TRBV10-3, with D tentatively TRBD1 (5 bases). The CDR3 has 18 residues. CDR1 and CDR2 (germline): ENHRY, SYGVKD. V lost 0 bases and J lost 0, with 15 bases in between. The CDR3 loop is CAISESITRQSSGNTIYF. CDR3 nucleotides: TGTGCCATCAGTGAGTCAATAACTAGACAGAGCTCTGGAAACACCATATATTTT.

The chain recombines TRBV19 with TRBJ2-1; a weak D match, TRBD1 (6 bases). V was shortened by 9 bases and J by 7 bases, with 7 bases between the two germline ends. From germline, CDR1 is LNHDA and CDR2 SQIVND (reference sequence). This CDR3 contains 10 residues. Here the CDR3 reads CASQGNEQFF. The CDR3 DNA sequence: TGTGCCAGCCAGGGGAATGAGCAGTTCTTC. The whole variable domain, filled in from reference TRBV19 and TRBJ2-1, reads DGGITQSPKYLFRKEGQNVTLSCEQNLNHDAMYWYRQDPGQGLRLIYYSQIVNDFQKGDIAEGYSVSREKKESFPLTVTSAQKNPTAFYLCASQGNEQFFGPGTRLTVL.

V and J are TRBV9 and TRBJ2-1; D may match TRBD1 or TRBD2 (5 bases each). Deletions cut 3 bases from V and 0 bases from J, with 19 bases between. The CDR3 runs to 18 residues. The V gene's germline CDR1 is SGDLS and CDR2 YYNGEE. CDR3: CASSAPTGLASSYNEQFF. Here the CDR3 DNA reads TGTGCCAGCAGCGCCCCAACGGGGCTCGCTAGCTCCTACAATGAGCAGTTCTTC.

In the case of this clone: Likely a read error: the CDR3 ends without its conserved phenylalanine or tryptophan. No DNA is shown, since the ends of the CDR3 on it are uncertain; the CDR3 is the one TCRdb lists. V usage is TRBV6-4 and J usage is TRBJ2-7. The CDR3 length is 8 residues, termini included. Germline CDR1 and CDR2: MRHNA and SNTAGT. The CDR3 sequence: CASSAYRI.